The entry below gives a single T cell receptor beta chain sequence along with its context. Its antigen is unknown. Chemo-refractory metastatic non-small-cell lung cancer patients underwent focal radiation alongside CTLA-4 blockade with ipilimumab. Assay used: immunoSEQ multiplex PCR; TCRdb lists only in-frame clones, some missing. The sample has 50,000 or so clones; nearly 90% are singletons. This specimen belongs to a study of radiotherapy plus CTLA-4 blockade in lung cancer. As for the study in general: Of all patients, approximately 17% responded objectively and 25% to 35% showed disease control.

The CDR3 is made up of 14 amino acids. The junction had 1 base not matched to a gene; V was cut back by 2 bases and J by 5 bases. The germline V gene has CDR1 SGHRS and CDR2 YFSETQ. Broader study findings: How blood T cell clones changed early, along with interferon-beta, reportedly forecast response best. In blood, after radiotherapy plus ipilimumab, tumor-derived TCR clones expanded.

The gene calls are TRBV5-1 and TRBJ2-3, with 11 nucleotides matching TRBD2. This receptor was taken from a human donor with non-small cell lung cancer whose response to radiotherapy plus ipilimumab could not be evaluated. The material was peripheral blood, obtained from a patient treated with radiotherapy plus ipilimumab. CDR3 nucleotide sequence: TGCGCCAGCAGCTTTAGCGGGGGGGGAGATACGCAGTATTTT. It specifies CASSFSGGGDTQYF.